The clone carrying this TCR beta chain was detected ten times or more. Its antigen is not identified. These data come from a study of CD8 T cells in ankylosing spondylitis. Findings and caveats of the study: Clones that were linked to disease were CD8+ and were relatively rare in peripheral blood. Prior work had noted some motif variants in reactive arthritis blood and synovial fluid.

With molecular barcodes, quantitative 5'-RACE was used to make the TCR beta libraries. TCRdb ran MiXCR on the 5' RACE reads and lists one entry per CDR3 protein. Among about 240,000 distinct CDR3 sequences listed, around 7.8% were seen once. The TCR sequence derives from a male donor with ankylosing spondylitis or in good health (not recorded which). The specimen sequenced was blood, either unsorted or a sorted T cell fraction (not recorded which).

The CDR3 is CATGQGNTGELFF. CDR3 sequence (DNA): TGCGCCACGGGACAGGGGAACACCGGGGAGCTGTTTTTT. The V call is TRBV5-1, the J call TRBJ2-2, with TRBD1 identical over 9 bases. V was pared by 9 bases and J by 1 base, with 1 base of the junction left unmatched. Germline lookup yields CDR1 SGHRS and CDR2 YFSETQ. This CDR3 comprises 13 residues.